The 8 T cell receptor delta chains below were found in one sample sequenced in a study of DNA immune sequencing with unique molecular identifiers. Genomic DNA underwent 32-plex PCR targeting all 8 TRDV and 4 TRDJ genes. In around 3 barcoding PCR cycles, molecules received a 12-nucleotide UMI, then adapter PCR followed. TCRdb re-called the multiplex PCR reads through CATT. The repertoire holds approximately 2,000 delta-chain clones, roughly a fifth seen once, with under 35% in the top ten. The sample consisted of gamma-delta T cells from PBMCs. The receptors were sampled from a human donor in good health.

This clone was seen only a few times. The chain combines TRDV2 with TRDJ1; no reliable D call. The CDR3 runs to 16 residues. Between the trimmed V and J ends, which lost 0 bases and 0 bases, there was a span of 13 bases. Looked up from germline, CDR1 is GEAIGNYY and CDR2 is EKD. The CDR3 reads CACDTLVRGHTDKLIF. The CDR3 DNA reads as TGTGCCTGTGACACCTTAGTTCGGGGCCACACCGATAAACTCATCTTT.

There are a few counts of this clone. V is TRDV1 and J is TRDJ1, with 9 bases aligning to TRDD3. Losses at the gene ends were 1 base for V and 5 bases for J; bases not matched to a gene: 11. Per germline, CDR1 TSWWSYY and CDR2 QGS. CDR3 length: 17 amino acids. The CDR3 reads CALGERGPFTGGDKLIF. The CDR3 DNA reads TGTGCTCTTGGGGAACGTGGTCCTTTTACTGGGGGAGATAAACTCATCTTT.

In this sample, this clone turned up a few times. This probably arose from a read error, given a far larger clone one base away. V usage is TRDV2 and J usage is TRDJ1; no clear D. Germline V lookup: CDR1 GEAIGNYY, CDR2 EKD. The CDR3 is made up of 15 amino acids. The CDR3 DNA sequence: TGTGCCTCTGACACAGCGGGCGGGACGAGGGATAAACTCATCTTT. Protein product: CASDTAGGTRDKLIF.

J is TRDJ1 and V is TRDV1, with a tentative D call TRDD2 (7 bases). The CDR3 runs to 20 residues. V shed 0 bases and J shed 7 bases, with 30 bases lying between them. Germline V gene sequence: CDR1 TSWWSYY, CDR2 QGS. CDR3 loop: CALGELSLPLAVGGGGKLIF. The CDR3, as DNA: TGTGCTCTTGGGGAACTGTCCCTTCCTCTCGCAGTCGGCGGGGGAGGTAAACTCATCTTT.

Relative to its sample, this clone is medium-sized (0.01 to 0.1%). This rearrangement joins TRDV3 to TRDJ3; 12 bases fit TRDD3. Germline loops: CDR1 TVYSNPD, CDR2 GDNSRS (reference sequence). The CDR3 loop spans 25 amino acids. V was clipped by 3 bases and J by 0 bases; unmatched bases: 27. This CDR3 is CALLIQTAPTGGYTPSSWDTRQMFF. The CDR3 nucleotides are TGTGCCTTGTTAATTCAGACCGCCCCCACTGGGGGATACACTCCAAGCTCCTGGGACACCCGACAGATGTTTTTC. The complete variable domain, with remaining parts taken from reference TRDV3 and TRDJ3, reads CDKVTQSSPDQTVASGSEVVLLCTYDTVYSNPDLFWYRIRPDYSFQFVFYGDNSRSEGADFTQGRFSVKHILTQKAFHLVISPVRTEDSATYYCALLIQTAPTGGYTPSSWDTRQMFFGTGIKLFVEP.

This clone was seen a few times. One base separates it from a far larger clone, so it is likely a read error. The chain is built from TRDV2 and TRDJ1, with TRDD3 matching 10 bases. This CDR3 is 18 amino acids long. Germline V gene sequence: CDR1 GEAIGNYY, CDR2 EKD. CDR3 DNA sequence: TGTGCCTGTGACACTATTGCTGCTTCTTTGGGGGATACCGATGAACTCATCTTT. Its protein is CACDTIAASLGDTDELIF.

The J gene is TRDJ1, the V gene TRDV1; 7 nucleotides line up with TRDD3. CDR3 size: 28 residues. The germline V gene has CDR1 TSWWSYY and CDR2 QGS. The ends lost 0 bases at V and 0 bases at J; junction bases unmatched: 40. CDR3 in DNA: TGTGCTCTTGGGGAACTGATATCTTTTAGCCCACCCGGCCTAACGTGGGGGACTACAACAAGGTACACCGATAAACTCATCTTT. This encodes CALGELISFSPPGLTWGTTTRYTDKLIF.

This clone was seen more than once but under ten times. The chain employs TRDV1 and TRDJ1; a possible D gene is TRDD3 (5 bases). The CDR3 spans 16 residues. Germline CDR1 TSWWSYY, CDR2 QGS. V lost 5 bases and J lost 7, with 23 bases in between. CDR3 in DNA: TGTGCTCTTGGGCTTTCATTAGCACGGGGGGGTGTTAAACTCATCTTT. Protein sequence: CALGLSLARGGVKLIF.